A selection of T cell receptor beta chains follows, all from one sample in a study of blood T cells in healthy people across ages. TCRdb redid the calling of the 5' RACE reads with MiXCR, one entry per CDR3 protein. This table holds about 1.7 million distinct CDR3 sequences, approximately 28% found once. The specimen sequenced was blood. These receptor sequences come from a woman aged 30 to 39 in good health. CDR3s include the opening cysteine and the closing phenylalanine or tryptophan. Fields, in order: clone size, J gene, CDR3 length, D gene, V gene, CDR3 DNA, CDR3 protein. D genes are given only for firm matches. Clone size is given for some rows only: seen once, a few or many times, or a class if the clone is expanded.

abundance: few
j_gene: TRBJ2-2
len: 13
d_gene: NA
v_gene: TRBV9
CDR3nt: TGTGCCAGCAGCGCCCAGATGACCGGGGAGCTGTTTTTT
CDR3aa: CASSAQMTGELFF

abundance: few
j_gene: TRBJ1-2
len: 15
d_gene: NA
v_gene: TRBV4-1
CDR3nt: TGCGCCAGCAGCCGACAACCCGTGGACCGATATGGCTACACCTTC
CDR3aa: CASSRQPVDRYGYTF

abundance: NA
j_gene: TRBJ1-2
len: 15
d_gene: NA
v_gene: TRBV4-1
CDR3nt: TGCGCCAGCAGCCAAGGCGTCGGCGGTTCGGGTGGCTACACCTTC
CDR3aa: CASSQGVGGSGGYTF

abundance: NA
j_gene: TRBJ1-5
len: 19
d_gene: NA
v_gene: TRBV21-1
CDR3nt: TGTGCCAGCAACACCCGGGCTCCTAGGGGGGGTTTTAGCAATCAGCCCCAGCATTTT
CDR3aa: CASNTRAPRGGFSNQPQHF

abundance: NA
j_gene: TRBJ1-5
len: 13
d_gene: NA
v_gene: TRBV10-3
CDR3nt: TGTGCCATCAGTGCAGGGTTCAATCAGCCCCAGCATTTT
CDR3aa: CAISAGFNQPQHF

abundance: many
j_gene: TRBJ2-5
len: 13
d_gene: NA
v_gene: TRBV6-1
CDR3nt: TGTGCCAGCCTTGGGACATCGAAAGAGACCCAGTACTTC
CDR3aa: CASLGTSKETQYF

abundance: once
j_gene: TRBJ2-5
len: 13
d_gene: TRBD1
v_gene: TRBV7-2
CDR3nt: TGTACCAGCGGCCGGGACAGCCAAGAGACCCAGTACTTC
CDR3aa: CTSGRDSQETQYF

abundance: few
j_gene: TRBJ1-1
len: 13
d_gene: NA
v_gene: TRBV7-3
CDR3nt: TGTGCCAGCGGGAAAAAGGCGAACACTGAAGCTTTCTTT
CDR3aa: CASGKKANTEAFF

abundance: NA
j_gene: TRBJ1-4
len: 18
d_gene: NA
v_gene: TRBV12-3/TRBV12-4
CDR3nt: TGTGCCAGCACCCTGTTGAGGGGGGGACCTGCAACTAATGAAAAACGGTTTTTT
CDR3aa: CASTLLRGGPATNEKRFF

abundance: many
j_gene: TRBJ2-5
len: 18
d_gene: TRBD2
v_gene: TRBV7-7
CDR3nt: TGTGCCAGCAGCAGAGGACTAGCGGGAGGGATTGGCGTGGAGACCCAGTACTTC
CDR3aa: CASSRGLAGGIGVETQYF

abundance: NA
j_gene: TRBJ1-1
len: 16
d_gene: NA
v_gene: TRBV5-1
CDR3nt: TGCGCCAGCAGCTTCCCTCCCCTAAACCGTAGCACTGAAGCTTTCTTT
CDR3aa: CASSFPPLNRSTEAFF

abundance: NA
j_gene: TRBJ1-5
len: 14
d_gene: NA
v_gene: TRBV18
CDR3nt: TGTGCCAGCTCACTCAGTGAGGGGGTACAGCCCCAGCATTTT
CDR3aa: CASSLSEGVQPQHF

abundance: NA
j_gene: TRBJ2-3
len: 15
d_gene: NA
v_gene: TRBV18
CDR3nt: TGTGCCAGCTCTCCACAGGTATCTAGCACAGATACGCAGTATTTT
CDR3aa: CASSPQVSSTDTQYF

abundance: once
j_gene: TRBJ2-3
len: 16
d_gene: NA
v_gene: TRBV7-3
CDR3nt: TGTGCCAGCAGCTCGACCCTTAGCCAAGTCACAGATACGCAGTATTTT
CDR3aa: CASSSTLSQVTDTQYF

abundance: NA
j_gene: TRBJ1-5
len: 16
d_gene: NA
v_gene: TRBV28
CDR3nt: TGTGCCAGCAGTTTGGGGGGGGCGGTAAGCAATCAGCCCCAGCATTTT
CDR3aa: CASSLGGAVSNQPQHF

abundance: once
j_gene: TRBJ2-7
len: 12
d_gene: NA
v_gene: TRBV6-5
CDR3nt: TGTGCCAGCAGTGCGGGACAGTACGAGCAGTACTTC
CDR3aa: CASSAGQYEQYF

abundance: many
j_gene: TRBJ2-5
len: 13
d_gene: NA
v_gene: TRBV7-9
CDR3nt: TGTGCCAGCAGCCCGCGGGGATGGGAGACCCAGTACTTC
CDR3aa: CASSPRGWETQYF